This TCR beta chain was sequenced in a study of radiotherapy plus CTLA-4 blockade in lung cancer. Study at large: In about 20% of patients, objective responses were seen; roughly 28% had disease control. General observations from the study: Expansion of tumor-derived TCR clones was observed in blood after radiotherapy plus ipilimumab.

Remarks on this clone: Its antigen is as yet unknown.

Those with chemo-refractory metastatic non-small-cell lung cancer were treated with focal radiation combined with CTLA-4 blockade using ipilimumab. Produced via immunoSEQ multiplex PCR; TCRdb's table is partial and in-frame only. The table records roughly 54,000 clones, almost 85% of them present only once. The V segment lost 4 bases and the J segment 0 bases; nucleotides outside the gene matches: 3. CDR3 length equals 15 residues. The V gene's germline CDR1 is SGHTA and CDR2 FQGTGA. This clonotype originated in a human donor with non-small cell lung cancer whose response to radiotherapy plus ipilimumab could not be evaluated. The specimen was peripheral blood, collected from a patient treated with radiotherapy plus ipilimumab. The chain has TRBV7-3 and TRBJ2-1, with TRBD2 matching over 7 bases. This CDR3 reads CASSSGGGSYNEQFF. DNA of the CDR3: TGTGCCAGCAGCTCGGGAGGCGGCTCCTACAATGAGCAGTTCTTC. Drawing the rest from reference TRBV7-3 and TRBJ2-1, the complete variable domain is GAGVSQTPSNKVTEKGKYVELRCDPISGHTALYWYRQSLGQGPEFLIYFQGTGAADDSGLPNDRFFAVRPEGSVSTLKIQRTERGDSAVYLCASSSGGGSYNEQFFGPGTRLTVL.